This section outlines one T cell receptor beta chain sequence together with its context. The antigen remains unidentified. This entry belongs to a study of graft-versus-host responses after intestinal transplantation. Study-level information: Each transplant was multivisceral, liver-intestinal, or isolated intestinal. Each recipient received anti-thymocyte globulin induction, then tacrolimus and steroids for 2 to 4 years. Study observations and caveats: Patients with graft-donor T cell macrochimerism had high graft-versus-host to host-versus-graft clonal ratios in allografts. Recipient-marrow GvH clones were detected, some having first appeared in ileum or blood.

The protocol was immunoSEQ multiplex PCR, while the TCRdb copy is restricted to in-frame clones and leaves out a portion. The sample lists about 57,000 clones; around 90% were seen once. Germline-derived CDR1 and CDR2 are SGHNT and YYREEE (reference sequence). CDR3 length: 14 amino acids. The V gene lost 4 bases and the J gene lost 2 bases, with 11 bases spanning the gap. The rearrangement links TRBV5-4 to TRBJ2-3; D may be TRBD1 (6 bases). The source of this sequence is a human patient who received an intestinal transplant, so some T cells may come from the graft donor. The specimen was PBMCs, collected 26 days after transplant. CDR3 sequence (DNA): TGTGCCAGCAGCCCTCGGGACAACACAGATACGCAGTATTTT. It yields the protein CASSPRDNTDTQYF.